The 25 T cell receptor beta chains below come from one sample, sequenced in a study of T-cell reconstitution after alpha-beta-depleted transplantation in children. TCRbeta library preparation incorporated unique molecular identifiers. One entry per CDR3 protein, called by TCRdb with MiXCR from the PCR reads. The sample records about 15,000 distinct CDR3 sequences, under 6.5% being singletons. Specimen: PBMCs, collected before TCRalphabeta/CD19-depleted stem cell transplant. Every receptor here comes from a boy aged 10-17 years with acute lymphoblastic leukemia, due to receive a stem cell transplant.

This sequence joins TRBV11-2 and TRBJ2-3; possible D gene TRBD2, 5 bases. Germline V CDR1 and CDR2: SGHAT, FQNNGV. The CDR3 length is 16 residues. V was pared by 5 bases and J by 3 bases, with 18 bases between. This CDR3 is CASSPKEVVGTDTQYF. The CDR3 DNA follows: TGTGCCAGCAGCCCCAAGGAGGTAGTGGGGACAGATACGCAGTATTTT.

This clonotype was found once. This chain links TRBV20-1 with TRBJ1-1, with TRBD1 matching over 9 bases. With 2 bases clipped from V and 5 bases from J, the junction kept 12 bases outside the gene matches. The CDR3 has 16 amino acids. Germline values: CDR1 DFQATT, CDR2 SNEGSKA (reference sequence). The CDR3 protein is CSARLYRGRSRTEAFF. The CDR3 DNA reads TGCAGTGCTAGACTATACAGGGGGCGGTCGAGAACTGAAGCTTTCTTT.

In this sample, this clonotype turned up many times. The genes are TRBV28 and TRBJ2-4; 7 bases align to TRBD2. Germline V gene lookup returns CDR1 MDHEN and CDR2 SYDVKM. CDR3 length: 12 residues. Germline trimming cut 2 bases from V and 8 bases from J; bases unmatched to any gene: 0. CDR3 in DNA: TGTGCCAGCAGTTTAGCGGGAGACATTCAGTACTTC. The encoded protein is CASSLAGDIQYF. Full variable domain (rest looked up from reference TRBV28 and TRBJ2-4): DVKVTQSSRYLVKRTGEKVFLECVQDMDHENMFWYRQDPGLGLRLIYFSYDVKMKEKGDIPEGYSVSREKKERFSLILESASTNQTSMYLCASSLAGDIQYFGAGTRLSVL.

This clonotype is labeled as medium-sized (0.01 to 0.1%). The chain has TRBV4-1 and TRBJ1-2; D is possibly TRBD1 (6 bases). The CDR3 has 15 amino acids. V was pared by 6 bases and J by 1 base, with 15 bases between. From germline, CDR1 is MGHRA and CDR2 YSYEKL. This chain's CDR3 is CASRPTGAHNYGYTF. The CDR3 DNA reads as TGCGCCAGCAGGCCGACAGGAGCTCATAACTATGGCTACACCTTC.

This clonotype was counted many times. The V gene is TRBV5-5, the J gene TRBJ2-7; 7 bases are shared with TRBD1. The germline gives CDR1 SGHKS, CDR2 YYEKEE (reference sequence). The junction had 6 bases not matched to a gene; V was cut back by 2 bases and J by 4 bases. The CDR3 contains 14 residues. CDR3 sequence: CASSLWDSQYEQYF. The CDR3 nucleotides read TGTGCCAGCAGCTTATGGGACAGTCAGTACGAGCAGTACTTC.

This clonotype was observed many times. The chain is built from TRBV9 and TRBJ2-5; 12 nucleotides agree with TRBD1. This CDR3 contains 17 residues. Unmatched junction bases numbered 7, after V lost 0 bases and J lost 4 bases. The germline gives CDR1 SGDLS, CDR2 YYNGEE. The chain's CDR3 is CASSVGYGTGGRETQYF. The CDR3 DNA reads TGTGCCAGCAGCGTAGGCTACGGGACAGGGGGCCGAGAGACCCAGTACTTC.

At least ten counts were recorded for this clonotype. This rearrangement joins TRBV11-2 to TRBJ1-2; 11 bases align to TRBD1. V trimming: 1 base; J trimming: 2 bases; junction bases outside the gene matches: 6. The CDR3 has 17 residues. The V gene's germline CDR1 is SGHAT and CDR2 FQNNGV. CDR3 bases: TGTGCCAGCAGCTTAGGTGGGACAGGGGGTAGAAACTATGGCTACACCTTC. It encodes CASSLGGTGGRNYGYTF.

This clonotype has ten or more counts. The V and J genes are TRBV7-2 and TRBJ2-7; TRBD1 aligns across 8 bases. This CDR3 has 13 residues. The germline gives CDR1 SGHTA, CDR2 FQGNSA. The junction had 5 bases not matched to a gene; V was cut back by 3 bases and J by 7 bases. CDR3 in DNA: TGTGCCAGCAGCTTGGACAGGGAGTTGGAGCAGTACTTC. Translated: CASSLDRELEQYF.

This clonotype was recorded many times. This chain connects TRBV7-7 to TRBJ2-5, with 14 bases lining up with TRBD2. This CDR3 region has 21 residues. Germline loops: CDR1 SSHAT, CDR2 FNYEAQ (reference sequence). V lost 2 bases and J lost 3; bases outside the gene matches: 17. The CDR3 DNA follows: TGTGCCAGCAGCTTAAGTCGGGAGACTAGCGGGGGGGCCCAGGATAAAGAGACCCAGTACTTC. It encodes CASSLSRETSGGAQDKETQYF.

This clonotype occurred many times. This sequence joins TRBV5-1 and TRBJ2-4; 8 nucleotides match TRBD1. This CDR3 has 16 residues. Germline V gene lookup returns CDR1 SGHRS and CDR2 YFSETQ. With 4 bases clipped from V and 0 bases from J, the junction kept 6 bases outside the gene matches. CDR3 in amino acids: CASSPGQGIAKNIQYF. In DNA, the CDR3 is TGCGCCAGCAGCCCCGGACAGGGAATAGCCAAAAACATTCAGTACTTC.

This clonotype was seen ten or more times. CDR3 in DNA: TGCAGTGCTAGAGAACGGGGGATAAGCACAGATACGCAGTATTTT. Translating it yields CSARERGISTDTQYF. This rearrangement joins TRBV20-1 to TRBJ2-3; D is possibly TRBD2 (6 bases). Germline loops: CDR1 DFQATT, CDR2 SNEGSKA (reference sequence). V was pared by 0 bases and J by 0 bases, with 10 bases between. The CDR3 loop spans 15 amino acids.

This clonotype was observed many times. This chain connects TRBV28 to TRBJ1-5; no definite D call. V lost 2 bases and J lost 5, with 4 bases in between. The CDR3 has 12 amino acids. Germline loops: CDR1 MDHEN, CDR2 SYDVKM. In DNA form, the CDR3 reads TGTGCCAGCAGTTTAATATATCAGCCCCAGCATTTT. Encoded protein: CASSLIYQPQHF.

This clonotype was seen many times. One junction end disagrees with the germline gene, perhaps due to a read error. The chain combines TRBV7-9 with TRBJ1-3; D is unresolved. This CDR3 spans 14 amino acids. Germline lookup yields CDR1 SEHNR and CDR2 FQNEAQ (reference sequence). The CDR3: CASTLGGSRNTIYF. CDR3 DNA: TGTGCCAGCACCTTAGGAGGGTCCAGGAACACCATATATTTT.

This clonotype was seen many times. The chain recombines TRBV13 with TRBJ2-7, with 9 bases matching TRBD2. J lost 6 bases, V lost 5 bases, and 11 bases had no gene match. The CDR3 sequence is 15 residues long. In germline, CDR1 is PRHDT, CDR2 FYEKMQ (reference sequence). The CDR3: CASSLLGSGSVEQYF. The CDR3 DNA is TGTGCCAGCAGCCTCCTGGGTAGCGGGAGTGTCGAGCAGTACTTC.

A single count supports this clonotype. The rearrangement joins TRBV12-3 or TRBV12-4 to TRBJ2-2; 11 bases line up with TRBD2. The CDR3 has 16 amino acids. J lost 3 bases, V lost 4 bases, and 4 bases had no gene match. CDR3 coding DNA: TGTGCCAGCAGTTCCCTAGCGGGGGGATACACCGGGGAGCTGTTTTTT. Encoded protein: CASSSLAGGYTGELFF.

This clonotype occurred many times. The genes are TRBV19 and TRBJ2-2; TRBD1 is a possible D gene (6 bases). This CDR3 has 13 amino acids. The germline gives CDR1 LNHDA, CDR2 SQIVND (reference sequence). Trimming took off 4 bases at V and 9 bases at J, with 12 bases between the two ends. CDR3: CASSRRQVWELFF. CDR3 in DNA: TGTGCCAGTAGTAGGCGACAGGTCTGGGAGCTGTTTTTT.

Ten or more counts support this clonotype. This chain uses TRBV5-1 with TRBJ2-2, with D uncertain. From germline, CDR1 is SGHRS and CDR2 YFSETQ. Trimming took 4 bases from V and 0 from J, leaving 13 bases between them. This CDR3 has 16 residues. CDR3 protein: CASSMPTATNTGELFF. CDR3 nucleotides: TGCGCCAGCAGCATGCCGACGGCCACGAACACCGGGGAGCTGTTTTTT.

There are many counts of this clonotype. Here the CDR3 DNA reads TGCACCAGCAGCCAAGATCCCCGGGAACGGCGGGAGCTGTTTTTT. Its protein product is CTSSQDPRERRELFF. The V call is TRBV1, the J call TRBJ2-2; TRBD1, as called in the table, went unchecked against the DNA. TRBV1 is an annotated pseudogene. CDR3 length: 15 residues.

There are many counts of this clonotype. CDR3 residues: CASSYIRARDEQYF. CDR3 in DNA: TGTGCCAGCAGTTACATCAGGGCCCGAGACGAGCAGTACTTC. The chain couples TRBV6-2 or TRBV6-3 to TRBJ2-7, with D possibly being TRBD1 (5 bases). Germline V gene sequence: CDR1 MNHEY, CDR2 SVGEGT. Trimming stripped 2 bases from V and 5 bases from J, with 13 bases between. This CDR3 spans 14 amino acids.

In this sample, this clonotype is medium-sized (0.01 to 0.1%). J is TRBJ2-7 and V is TRBV29-1; 7 nucleotides align to TRBD1. With 6 bases clipped from V and 7 bases from J, the junction kept 3 bases outside the gene matches. This CDR3 is built from 10 residues. In germline, CDR1 is SQVTM, CDR2 ANQGSEA. CDR3 DNA sequence: TGCAGCGTAACACAGGGGGAGCAGTACTTC. Its translation: CSVTQGEQYF.

This clonotype was seen many times. The V and J genes are TRBV11-2 and TRBJ1-3, with D possibly TRBD1 on 5 matching bases. The CDR3 has 17 residues. V shed 0 bases and J shed 3 bases, with 15 bases lying between them. The germline gives CDR1 SGHAT, CDR2 FQNNGV. The CDR3 spells CASSLETGPSRGNTIYF. The CDR3, as DNA: TGTGCCAGCAGCTTAGAAACAGGACCGTCCCGTGGAAACACCATATATTTT.

This clonotype was detected many times. The chain has TRBV5-8 and TRBJ2-1; D unclear. Germline CDR1 and CDR2: SGHTS and YDEGEE. This CDR3 has 13 residues. V was cut by 1 base and J by 10 bases, with 12 bases left in between. This CDR3 is CASSLTPPWEQFF. CDR3 nucleotide sequence: TGTGCCAGCAGCTTGACCCCTCCTTGGGAGCAGTTCTTC.

This clonotype has a count of ten or more. The CDR3 is CASSLAGAGSDTQYF. DNA of the CDR3: TGTGCCAGCAGCTTAGCTGGTGCGGGATCAGATACGCAGTATTTT. This chain joins TRBV7-8 and TRBJ2-3; D is possibly TRBD2 (6 bases). Per the germline V gene, CDR1 is SGHVS and CDR2 is FQNEAQ. V lost 0 bases to trimming and J lost 4 bases, with 11 bases between them. The CDR3 sequence is 15 residues long.

This clonotype was recorded at least ten times. CDR3 protein: CASSQVGEAAHEQFF. CDR3 coding DNA: TGCGCCAGCAGCCAGGTGGGAGAGGCTGCCCATGAGCAGTTCTTC. The rearrangement links TRBV4-3 to TRBJ2-1, with D tentatively TRBD2 (5 bases). The length of the CDR3 is 15 residues. With 3 bases removed from V and 8 bases from J, the gap between germline ends came to 17 bases. Germline V gene data show CDR1 as LGHNA and CDR2 as YSLEER.

This clonotype was observed at least ten times. This rearrangement joins TRBV6-5 to TRBJ1-2; D perhaps matches TRBD1 (5 bases). This CDR3 is built from 14 residues. Between the trimmed V and J ends, which lost 0 bases and 6 bases, there was a span of 11 bases. CDR1 and CDR2 from the germline V gene are MNHEY and SVGAGI. CDR3 sequence: CASSYSRGGDGYTF. CDR3 sequence (DNA): TGTGCCAGCAGTTACTCGCGGGGAGGGGATGGCTACACCTTC.